The 29 T cell receptor beta chains in this list originate from one sample, sequenced in a study of T cell changes during pregnancy in multiple sclerosis. Sequencing used immunoSEQ multiplex PCR; TCRdb keeps in-frame clones, though not all of them. Of some 30,000 clones listed, over 80% are singletons. Material: CD8+ T cells from peripheral blood mononuclear cells, obtained before pregnancy. Source of these receptors: a female donor with multiple sclerosis, enrolled in a pregnancy study.

The chain employs TRBV11-2 and TRBJ2-1; D is ambiguous. The CDR3 runs 12 residues. Germline CDR1 SGHAT, CDR2 FQNNGV. Deletions cut 5 bases from V and 7 bases from J, with 9 bases between. CDR3: CASSPFLNEQFF. The DNA for the CDR3 is TGTGCCAGCAGCCCCTTTTTAAATGAGCAGTTCTTC.

The chain combines TRBV10-3 with TRBJ2-5; 13 bases agree with TRBD2. Germline CDR1 and CDR2: ENHRY and SYGVKD. The CDR3 is 16 amino acids. J lost 2 bases, V lost 1 base, and 1 base had no gene match. CDR3 loop: CAISELGLAGQETQYF. CDR3 nucleotides: TGTGCCATCAGTGAGTTGGGACTAGCGGGGCAAGAGACCCAGTACTTC.

The chain couples TRBV27 to TRBJ2-7; tentatively, D is TRBD2 (5 bases). V lost 0 bases and J 4 bases, leaving 13 bases between the germline ends. The CDR3 has 15 amino acids. Germline V CDR1 and CDR2: MNHEY, SMNVEV (reference sequence). The CDR3 spells CASSLSKSGSYEQYF. The CDR3 DNA sequence: TGTGCCAGCAGTTTATCGAAATCGGGATCTTACGAGCAGTACTTC.

The chain joins TRBV6-6 to TRBJ2-5, with TRBD2 matching 11 bases. The CDR3 spans 15 residues. Unmatched junction bases numbered 5, after V lost 6 bases and J lost 2 bases. Germline lookup yields CDR1 MNHNY and CDR2 SVGAGI (reference sequence). CDR3 residues: CASSLGLAEQETQYF. The CDR3 DNA reads TGTGCCAGCAGCCTGGGACTAGCGGAACAAGAGACCCAGTACTTC.

The genes are TRBV7-6 and TRBJ2-3; no reliable D call. Germline CDR1 and CDR2: SGHVS and FNYEAQ. This CDR3 is built from 13 residues. V gave up 0 bases and J gave up 5 bases, with 6 bases separating them. The CDR3 nucleotides are TGTGCCAGCAGCTTAGCGGTAGAAGATACGCAGTATTTT. Amino acid sequence: CASSLAVEDTQYF.

The chain is built from TRBV15 and TRBJ2-5; a possible D gene is TRBD2 (8 bases). V was clipped by 0 bases and J by 0 bases, with 14 bases between them. The CDR3 runs 17 residues. Germline values: CDR1 LNHNV, CDR2 YYDKDF (reference sequence). The CDR3 nucleotides read TGTGCCACCAGCAGAGATCGGGAGGGGGCGTACCAAGAGACCCAGTACTTC. As protein: CATSRDREGAYQETQYF.

The chain couples TRBV27 to TRBJ1-1, with D possibly being TRBD1 (5 bases). The germline V gene has CDR1 MNHEY and CDR2 SMNVEV (reference sequence). V dropped 1 base and J dropped 3 bases, with 6 bases sitting between them. The CDR3 totals 13 residues. CDR3: CASSLLTDTEAFF. In nucleotides, the CDR3 is TGTGCCAGCAGTTTATTGACAGACACTGAAGCTTTCTTT.

The V gene is TRBV20-1, the J gene TRBJ1-2, with D uncertain. The length of the CDR3 is 11 residues. CDR1 DFQATT and CDR2 SNEGSKA come from the germline V gene (reference sequence). Here the CDR3 DNA reads TGCGGCGGCATCTCGGCCTATGGCTACACCTTC. Translation: CGGISAYGYTF.

The chain couples TRBV15 to TRBJ2-7; D might be TRBD2 (5 bases). The germline gives CDR1 LNHNV, CDR2 YYDKDF (reference sequence). Trimming took off 4 bases at V and 7 bases at J, with 14 bases between the two ends. This CDR3 has 13 amino acids. CDR3: CATSTAEDVEQYF. The CDR3 DNA sequence: TGTGCCACCAGCACGGCGGAGGATGTGGAGCAGTACTTC.

This clone was detected a few times. V gene TRBV10-3 combines with J gene TRBJ1-1; D is unresolved. V gave up 10 bases and J gave up 3 bases, with 6 bases separating them. The CDR3 consists of 10 residues. Per germline, CDR1 ENHRY and CDR2 SYGVKD. The CDR3 here is CATRDTEAFF. Here the CDR3 DNA reads TGTGCCACGAGGGACACTGAAGCTTTCTTT.

The chain employs TRBV5-6 and TRBJ1-4, with D possibly matching TRBD1 (5 bases). The germline V gene has CDR1 SGHDT and CDR2 YYEEEE. Trimming removed 0 bases from V and 7 bases from J, with 7 bases in between. CDR3 size: 13 residues. DNA of the CDR3: TGTGCCAGCAGCTTGGGCGGGGCTGAAAAACTGTTTTTT. Its translation is CASSLGGAEKLFF.

This sequence joins TRBV28 and TRBJ1-5; D possibly corresponds to TRBD1 (5 bases). The CDR3 extends over 16 amino acids. The germline V and J ends were trimmed by 3 bases and 0 bases, with 12 bases remaining between them. Germline V CDR1 and CDR2: MDHEN, SYDVKM. Here the CDR3 DNA reads TGTGCCAGCAGTTTTACGGGACTCAATAGCAATCAGCCCCAGCATTTT. It codes for CASSFTGLNSNQPQHF. Full variable domain (missing parts from reference TRBV28 and TRBJ1-5): DVKVTQSSRYLVKRTGEKVFLECVQDMDHENMFWYRQDPGLGLRLIYFSYDVKMKEKGDIPEGYSVSREKKERFSLILESASTNQTSMYLCASSFTGLNSNQPQHFGDGTRLSIL.

This chain links TRBV11-2 with TRBJ2-1, with a tentative D call TRBD2 (5 bases). CDR3 length equals 13 residues. Germline CDR1 and CDR2: SGHAT and FQNNGV. Trimming took 5 bases from V and 5 from J, leaving 10 bases between them. The CDR3 DNA reads TGTGCCAGCAGCCCGGACTTGAACAATGAGCAGTTCTTC. It translates to CASSPDLNNEQFF.

V and J are TRBV10-3 and TRBJ2-1, with D possibly TRBD2 on 5 matching bases. V gave up 3 bases and J gave up 7 bases, with 13 bases separating them. The CDR3 runs to 14 residues. CDR1 and CDR2 from the germline V gene are ENHRY and SYGVKD. The CDR3 DNA reads TGTGCCATCAGTGACCCGGACTTACTGAATGAGCAGTTCTTC. Translating it yields CAISDPDLLNEQFF.

This sequence joins TRBV6-5 and TRBJ2-1; 8 nucleotides agree with TRBD2. After removal of 0 bases from V and 5 bases from J, the junction contained 3 bases not matched to a gene. The CDR3 has 15 amino acids. Germline-derived CDR1 and CDR2 are MNHEY and SVGAGI. The CDR3 is CASSYSGLGNNEQFF. The DNA for the CDR3 is TGTGCCAGCAGTTACTCGGGACTAGGTAACAATGAGCAGTTCTTC.

V and J are TRBV7-9 and TRBJ2-1; D may be TRBD1 (6 bases). This CDR3 spans 17 amino acids. Germline CDR1 is SEHNR and CDR2 is FQNEAQ (reference sequence). Between the trimmed V and J ends, which lost 1 base and 6 bases, there was a span of 19 bases. Written as DNA, the CDR3 is TGTGCCAGCAGCTTAGAAACCCCGGGACAAGTAATCAATGAGCAGTTCTTC. This translates into CASSLETPGQVINEQFF.

CDR3 amino acids: CASSSTGHSNQPQHF. The CDR3 nucleotides are TGTGCCAGCAGCTCGACAGGGCATAGCAATCAGCCCCAGCATTTT. The chain has TRBV7-9 and TRBJ1-5, with 7 bases identical to TRBD1. V trimming: 4 bases; J trimming: 0 bases; junction bases outside the gene matches: 3. CDR3 length: 15 amino acids. Germline assignment: CDR1 SEHNR and CDR2 FQNEAQ (reference sequence). Full variable domain (outside the CDR3, taken from reference TRBV7-9 and TRBJ1-5): DTGVSQNPRHKITKRGQNVTFRCDPISEHNRLYWYRQTLGQGPEFLTYFQNEAQLEKSRLLSDRFSAERPKGSFSTLEIQRTEQGDSAMYLCASSSTGHSNQPQHFGDGTRLSIL.

This rearrangement joins TRBV6-1 to TRBJ1-2, with D hard to call. The V and J ends lost 11 bases and 4 bases respectively, with 11 bases between them. Per germline, CDR1 MNHNS and CDR2 SASEGT. The CDR3 is 11 residues long. The CDR3 is CALREGYGYTF. CDR3 nucleotide sequence: TGTGCCCTTAGGGAGGGCTATGGCTACACCTTC.

The chain is built from TRBV6-1 and TRBJ2-7, with TRBD1 matching 9 bases. The V and J ends lost 6 bases and 3 bases, in that order; junction bases with no gene match: 9. Per the germline V gene, CDR1 is MNHNS and CDR2 is SASEGT. The CDR3 loop spans 15 amino acids. CDR3: CASSPHRGLGYEQYF. The CDR3 nucleotides read TGTGCCAGCAGCCCTCACAGGGGGCTCGGCTACGAGCAGTACTTC.

V and J are TRBV6-4 and TRBJ2-3; TRBD1 agrees at 9 bases. The V segment lost 6 bases and the J segment 5 bases; nucleotides outside the gene matches: 9. Germline V gives CDR1 MRHNA, CDR2 SNTAGT. The CDR3 is made up of 15 amino acids. The CDR3 nucleotides are TGTGCCAGCAGCTTCACCGGGACAGGGTTAGATACGCAGTATTTT. It translates to CASSFTGTGLDTQYF.

The chain recombines TRBV21-1 with TRBJ2-5; TRBD1 was called by the table and not checked on the DNA. TRBV21-1 is given as a pseudogene. This CDR3 comprises 15 residues. The CDR3 DNA follows: TGTGCCAGCAGCCCCCGGACAGGGACGTTGGAGACCCAGTACTTC. It specifies CASSPRTGTLETQYF.

The chain carries TRBV15 and TRBJ1-5; possibly TRBD1 for D (6 bases). Between the trimmed V and J ends, which lost 3 bases and 7 bases, there was a span of 19 bases. This CDR3 spans 16 amino acids. Germline loops: CDR1 LNHNV, CDR2 YYDKDF (reference sequence). The CDR3 sequence: CATSRGTGGASQPQHF. The DNA of the CDR3 is TGTGCCACCAGCAGGGGCACTGGGGGGGCCAGCCAGCCCCAGCATTTT.

This clone was recorded only once. This chain uses TRBV6-4 with TRBJ1-1; tentatively, D is TRBD1 (6 bases). Germline CDR1 and CDR2: MRHNA and SNTAGT. CDR3 length equals 13 residues. V was pared by 3 bases and J by 8 bases, with 13 bases between. The CDR3 DNA reads as TGTGCCAGCAGTGAAGTTCCGGGGACAGAAGCTTTCTTT. Translating it yields CASSEVPGTEAFF.

This clone has just one count. The rearrangement links TRBV27 to TRBJ2-1; D call uncertain. The CDR3 totals 16 residues. CDR1 is MNHEY, CDR2 SMNVEV, per germline (reference sequence). The V gene lost 1 base and the J gene lost 5 bases, with 15 bases spanning the gap. CDR3 region: CASSLWWADGNNEQFF. CDR3 DNA: TGTGCCAGCAGTTTATGGTGGGCCGACGGTAACAATGAGCAGTTCTTC.

The chain employs TRBV28 and TRBJ1-3, with D unclear. Trimming stripped 2 bases from V and 1 base from J, with 9 bases between. The CDR3 loop spans 15 amino acids. The germline V gene encodes CDR1 MDHEN and CDR2 SYDVKM. The CDR3 nucleotides are TGTGCCAGCAGTTTAGGAGGCGCTTCTGGAAACACCATATATTTT. It translates to CASSLGGASGNTIYF.

The V call is TRBV6-5, the J call TRBJ1-2, with TRBD1 matching 8 bases. The CDR3 extends over 14 amino acids. CDR1 is MNHEY and CDR2 is SVGAGI in the germline V gene. V dropped 7 bases and J dropped 4; count of bases not matched to a gene: 8. This chain's CDR3 is CASKKTGDVYGYTF. The CDR3 nucleotides read TGTGCCAGCAAAAAGACAGGGGACGTCTATGGCTACACCTTC.

This chain connects TRBV11-2 to TRBJ1-5; perhaps TRBD1 as D (6 bases). Looked up from germline, CDR1 is SGHAT and CDR2 is FQNNGV. V shed 0 bases and J shed 6 bases, with 12 bases lying between them. This CDR3 is 15 amino acids long. The CDR3 region has the DNA TGTGCCAGCAGCTTAGATCCGACAGGCGGTCAGCCCCAGCATTTT. It is translated as CASSLDPTGGQPQHF.

The chain has TRBV15 and TRBJ1-2, with 10 bases fitting TRBD1. The CDR3 has 16 residues. From germline, CDR1 is LNHNV and CDR2 YYDKDF (reference sequence). V trimming: 1 base; J trimming: 1 base; junction bases outside the gene matches: 3. The DNA of the CDR3 is TGTGCCACCAGCAGAGCCCGGGACAGGGGTAACTATGGCTACACCTTC. Its translation: CATSRARDRGNYGYTF.

Written as DNA, the CDR3 is TGTGCCAGCACCGAATCGCCGATTGCGAACTATGGCTACACCTTC. It encodes CASTESPIANYGYTF. V gene TRBV7-3 combines with J gene TRBJ1-2; D is undetermined. V dropped 7 bases and J dropped 2 bases, with 17 bases sitting between them. This CDR3 spans 15 amino acids. Germline values: CDR1 SGHTA, CDR2 FQGTGA.